These 21 T cell receptor beta chains were all obtained from the same sample, sequenced in a study of cytomegalovirus exposure and HLA in healthy donors. Clones were sequenced by immunoSEQ multiplex PCR, and TCRdb holds only the in-frame ones, with some missing. Of 200,000 to 250,000 clones in the sample, about 93% were seen once. The sample taken for sequencing was PBMCs. These receptors were taken from a woman under 30 in good health and CMV-seronegative.

V and J are TRBV19 and TRBJ2-7, with D possibly TRBD1 on 5 matching bases. The CDR3 covers 14 residues. The V end lost 1 base, the J end lost 3 bases, and 10 bases lay between the germline ends. The V gene's germline CDR1 is LNHDA and CDR2 SQIVND (reference sequence). CDR3 sequence (DNA): TGTGCCAGTAGTATAGTAGGAGACAGCTACGAGCAGTACTTC. Its protein product is CASSIVGDSYEQYF.

A single count supports this clone. The V and J genes are TRBV5-4 and TRBJ1-1, with TRBD1 identical over 7 bases. The ends lost 4 bases at V and 11 bases at J; junction bases unmatched: 14. The CDR3 is made up of 14 amino acids. Germline lookup yields CDR1 SGHNT and CDR2 YYREEE (reference sequence). The CDR3 coding sequence is TGTGCCAGCAGCCTAGACAGGGTCTCCATGCTGGCTTTCTTT. It encodes CASSLDRVSMLAFF. Full variable domain (missing parts from reference TRBV5-4 and TRBJ1-1): ETGVTQSPTHLIKTRGQQVTLRCSSQSGHNTVSWYQQALGQGPQFIFQYYREEENGRGNFPPRFSGLQFPNYSSELNVNALELDDSALYLCASSLDRVSMLAFFGQGTRLTVV.

The CDR3 nucleotides are TGCGCCAGCAGCTTGGTGACTAGCGGGAGTAACAATGAGCAGTTCTTC. Its protein product is CASSLVTSGSNNEQFF. The rearrangement joins TRBV5-1 to TRBJ2-1; TRBD2 matches at 12 bases. Germline values: CDR1 SGHRS, CDR2 YFSETQ. The CDR3 length is 16 residues. V gave up 0 bases and J gave up 5 bases; unmatched junction bases: 3.

The J gene is TRBJ2-5, the V gene TRBV5-1; TRBD2 aligns across 12 bases. Germline values: CDR1 SGHRS, CDR2 YFSETQ. With 4 bases clipped from V and 5 bases from J, the junction kept 9 bases outside the gene matches. The CDR3 runs 16 residues. The CDR3 loop is CASSELAGGPAETQYF. The CDR3 nucleotides read TGCGCCAGCAGCGAGCTAGCGGGAGGGCCGGCGGAGACCCAGTACTTC.

This chain joins TRBV6-1 and TRBJ1-1; D is possibly TRBD1 (5 bases). The CDR3 is 14 amino acids. Germline CDR1 is MNHNS and CDR2 is SASEGT. V dropped 7 bases and J dropped 3 bases, with 15 bases sitting between them. The CDR3 DNA reads as TGTGCCAGCATCAAAGCCCAGGGTTACACTGAAGCTTTCTTT. Protein: CASIKAQGYTEAFF.

The chain joins TRBV5-1 to TRBJ1-1; D gene unclear. Germline V CDR1 and CDR2: SGHRS, YFSETQ. The CDR3 has 13 amino acids. Trimming took 0 bases from V and 6 from J, leaving 9 bases between them. The CDR3 sequence: CASSLAKAAEAFF. The CDR3 bases are TGCGCCAGCAGCTTGGCCAAGGCGGCTGAAGCTTTCTTT.

The rearrangement uses TRBV6-6 and TRBJ1-6, with no clear D. Trimming cost V 2 bases and J 6 bases, with 14 bases left between them. This CDR3 has 16 amino acids. The germline gives CDR1 MNHNY, CDR2 SVGAGI (reference sequence). CDR3 sequence: CASSYTLGAGNSPLHF. The CDR3 coding sequence is TGTGCCAGCAGTTACACCCTAGGAGCTGGTAATTCACCCCTCCACTTT.

The chain uses TRBV7-8 and TRBJ2-7, with 9 nucleotides matching TRBD1. The germline CDR1 and CDR2 sequences are SGHVS and FQNEAQ. CDR3 size: 13 residues. The V gene end was trimmed by 5 bases and the J gene end by 6 bases; junction bases not matched to a gene: 5. CDR3 sequence: CASSMGQGLEQYF. The CDR3 DNA is TGTGCCAGCAGCATGGGACAGGGTCTCGAGCAGTACTTC.

The chain recombines TRBV29-1 with TRBJ2-7; no clear D gene. V lost 1 base and J 0 bases, leaving 16 bases between the germline ends. The CDR3 has 16 residues. CDR1 is SQVTM, CDR2 ANQGSEA, per germline. As DNA, the CDR3 is TGCAGCGTTGAAGGTGCCAGGCTACCGAGCTCCTACGAGCAGTACTTC. The encoded protein is CSVEGARLPSSYEQYF.

The DNA of the CDR3 is TGTGCCAGCGCTAGGACAGGGCAAAACGGGGAGCTGTTTTTT. Encoded protein: CASARTGQNGELFF. The J gene is TRBJ2-2, the V gene TRBV25-1, with 8 bases lining up with TRBD1. CDR1 is MGHDK and CDR2 is SYGVNS in the germline V gene. V lost 8 bases and J lost 7; bases outside the gene matches: 9. The CDR3 runs to 14 residues. Full variable domain (rest looked up from reference TRBV25-1 and TRBJ2-2): EADIYQTPRYLVIGTGKKITLECSQTMGHDKMYWYQQDPGMELHLIHYSYGVNSTEKGDLSSESTVSRIRTEHFPLTLESARPSHTSQYLCASARTGQNGELFFGEGSRLTVL.

The chain is built from TRBV28 and TRBJ2-1, with 7 bases that match TRBD2. Germline CDR1 is MDHEN and CDR2 is SYDVKM. The ends lost 7 bases at V and 6 bases at J; junction bases unmatched: 9. This CDR3 has 14 amino acids. The DNA of the CDR3 is TGTGCCAGCAACGGGGGAGGGCCGGGCAATGAGCAGTTCTTC. Its protein is CASNGGGPGNEQFF.

This chain links TRBV27 with TRBJ1-2; D remains unclear. Germline CDR1 MNHEY, CDR2 SMNVEV (reference sequence). This CDR3 comprises 15 residues. V lost 5 bases, J lost 0 bases, and 13 bases lay in between. The CDR3: CASSAAGITNYGYTF. The CDR3 coding sequence is TGTGCCAGCAGTGCAGCGGGGATCACTAACTATGGCTACACCTTC.

J is TRBJ2-7 and V is TRBV29-1; 11 bases align to TRBD2. The V and J ends lost 6 bases and 0 bases, in that order; junction bases with no gene match: 7. The CDR3 is 15 residues long. The germline V gene encodes CDR1 SQVTM and CDR2 ANQGSEA. Here the CDR3 DNA reads TGCAGCGTGGCATCTAGCGGGGGGAGCTCCTACGAGCAGTACTTC. Protein sequence: CSVASSGGSSYEQYF.

The gene calls are TRBV19 and TRBJ1-5, with a possible D match to TRBD1 (5 bases). The germline V gene has CDR1 LNHDA and CDR2 SQIVND (reference sequence). The CDR3 is made up of 13 amino acids. Trimming took off 0 bases at V and 10 bases at J, with 10 bases between the two ends. The CDR3 nucleotides read TGTGCCAGTAGTATAGAGGTAAGGGGCCCCCAGCATTTT. Protein sequence: CASSIEVRGPQHF.

The rearrangement joins TRBV7-9 to TRBJ2-1; perhaps TRBD2 as D (6 bases). Per the germline V gene, CDR1 is SEHNR and CDR2 is FQNEAQ (reference sequence). The V gene lost 2 bases and the J gene lost 5 bases, with 13 bases spanning the gap. The length of the CDR3 is 15 residues. The DNA of the CDR3 is TGTGCCAGCAGCTTAAGGCGGGAACCAGACAATGAGCAGTTCTTC. Translation gives CASSLRREPDNEQFF.

In its sample, this clone was seen once. The rearrangement joins TRBV12-2 to TRBJ1-2; the table's D call, TRBD1, has no DNA check behind it. TRBV12-2 is recorded as a pseudogene. The CDR3 has 17 residues. The chain's CDR3 is CASRLVGEWTGNYGYTF. The DNA for the CDR3 is TGTGCAAGTCGCTTAGTCGGGGAATGGACAGGGAACTATGGCTACACCTTC.

The chain uses TRBV28 and TRBJ1-1; 7 bases map to TRBD1. Trimming at V came to 1 base and at J to 3 bases, leaving 11 bases not matched to a gene. This CDR3 is 17 amino acids long. The germline V gene has CDR1 MDHEN and CDR2 SYDVKM. CDR3 protein: CASSLFLGAGGDTEAFF. The DNA of the CDR3 is TGTGCCAGCAGTTTATTTTTGGGGGCAGGGGGTGACACTGAAGCTTTCTTT.

The gene calls are TRBV13 and TRBJ1-6, with 7 positions matching TRBD1. The V gene end was trimmed by 4 bases and the J gene end by 5 bases; junction bases not matched to a gene: 2. This CDR3 region has 14 residues. Germline V gene sequence: CDR1 PRHDT, CDR2 FYEKMQ (reference sequence). CDR3 DNA: TGTGCCAGCAGCTACGGGACAGATAATTCACCCCTCCACTTT. This translates into CASSYGTDNSPLHF.

A few counts support this clone. This chain joins TRBV12-5 and TRBJ2-1, with D perhaps matching TRBD2 (5 bases). The CDR3 loop spans 15 amino acids. Trimming stripped 7 bases from V and 1 base from J, with 14 bases between. The germline V gene has CDR1 LGHNT and CDR2 FRNRAP. The CDR3 sequence: CASVLRDGSYNEQFF. The CDR3 DNA reads TGTGCTAGTGTGCTCCGGGATGGATCCTACAATGAGCAGTTCTTC.

The rearrangement joins TRBV6-1 to TRBJ2-7; D may be TRBD2 (5 bases). V shed 4 bases and J shed 5 bases, with 15 bases lying between them. Looked up from germline, CDR1 is MNHNS and CDR2 is SASEGT. CDR3 size: 14 residues. The CDR3 protein is CASSVRGRKNEQYF. DNA for the CDR3: TGTGCCAGCAGTGTAAGAGGGAGAAAAAACGAGCAGTACTTC.

The chain is built from TRBV19 and TRBJ1-6, with 9 nucleotides matching TRBD1. The V gene end was trimmed by 3 bases and the J gene end by 7 bases; junction bases not matched to a gene: 7. Germline V CDR1 and CDR2: LNHDA, SQIVND (reference sequence). The length of the CDR3 is 16 residues. The CDR3 DNA sequence: TGTGCCAGTAGTATCAACAGGGGGCAGCCGAATTCACCCCTCCACTTT. Amino acids: CASSINRGQPNSPLHF.